These 21 T cell receptor beta chains were all obtained from the same sample, sequenced in a study of relationships among human T cell subsets. TCR alpha and beta CDR3s were amplified from mRNA by semiquantitative ARM-PCR. ARM-PCR used tagged nested gene-specific primers, then communal superprimers for exponential amplification. Each CDR3 protein is one row after TCRdb ran MiXCR on the multiplex PCR reads. This table has 16,000 or so distinct CDR3 sequences, around 62% appearing once. The sequencing input was total T cells sorted from blood. The origin of the receptors is a man aged 40-50 years in good health.

This rearrangement joins TRBV27 to TRBJ2-1; TRBD2 is a possible D gene (6 bases). V lost 6 bases and J lost 8, with 26 bases in between. The CDR3 length is 17 residues. The germline gives CDR1 MNHEY, CDR2 SMNVEV (reference sequence). The CDR3 DNA reads as TGTGCCAGCAGCCCTTTCTCCCTAGGCTTCGGAGGGGATGAGCAGTTCTTC. It translates to CASSPFSLGFGGDEQFF.

This chain uses TRBV7-9 with TRBJ2-3, with 7 bases lining up with TRBD2. CDR1 is SEHNR, CDR2 FQNEAQ, per germline (reference sequence). CDR3 length: 13 amino acids. The J segment lost 4 bases and the V segment lost 7 bases, leaving 5 bases of the junction unmatched. CDR3 DNA sequence: TGTGCCAGCACCCACCGGGAGGCAGATACGCAGTATTTT. It translates to CASTHREADTQYF. Looking up the rest from reference TRBV7-9 and TRBJ2-3 gives the full variable domain: DTGVSQNPRHKITKRGQNVTFRCDPISEHNRLYWYRQTLGQGPEFLTYFQNEAQLEKSRLLSDRFSAERPKGSFSTLEIQRTEQGDSAMYLCASTHREADTQYFGPGTRLTVL.

This sequence joins TRBV6-6 and TRBJ1-2, with TRBD1 identical over 7 bases. This CDR3 comprises 13 residues. The germline CDR1 and CDR2 sequences are MNHNY and SVGAGI (reference sequence). The V segment lost 2 bases and the J segment 8 bases; nucleotides outside the gene matches: 5. Written as DNA, the CDR3 is TGTGCCAGCAGTTACGGACAGGAAAAAGGCTACACCTTC. It encodes CASSYGQEKGYTF.

The chain employs TRBV12-5 and TRBJ2-1, with 12 bases matching TRBD2. This CDR3 region has 17 residues. The germline gives CDR1 LGHNT, CDR2 FRNRAP. The V segment lost 2 bases and the J segment 5 bases; nucleotides outside the gene matches: 7. CDR3 coding DNA: TGTGCTAGTGGTTTGAGGGCTAGCGGGAGGGATAACAATGAGCAGTTCTTC. Translating it yields CASGLRASGRDNNEQFF.

This clonotype was found once. V and J are TRBV4-1 and TRBJ1-1, with 7 bases fitting TRBD1. The germline CDR1 and CDR2 sequences are MGHRA and YSYEKL. This CDR3 has 14 residues. After removal of 1 base from V and 6 bases from J, the junction contained 5 bases not matched to a gene. The CDR3 coding sequence is TGCGCCAGCAGCCAAGCGGAAAGGGGGCCTGAAGCTTTCTTT. Its protein is CASSQAERGPEAFF.

This chain connects TRBV6-5 to TRBJ2-1; 8 bases agree with TRBD1. The CDR3 runs to 14 residues. With 7 bases clipped from V and 4 bases from J, the junction kept 6 bases outside the gene matches. CDR1 is MNHEY, CDR2 SVGAGI, per germline. The CDR3 DNA follows: TGTGCCAGCAACCCAGGGGGCCCTTACAATGAGCAGTTCTTC. This codes for CASNPGGPYNEQFF.

The chain recombines TRBV19 with TRBJ1-2; 7 bases agree with TRBD1. There are 12 residues in the CDR3. Per the germline V gene, CDR1 is LNHDA and CDR2 is SQIVND (reference sequence). V trimming: 10 bases; J trimming: 4 bases; junction bases outside the gene matches: 6. CDR3 sequence reads: CATQGQLYGYTF. The CDR3 DNA sequence: TGTGCCACCCAGGGACAGCTCTATGGCTACACCTTC.

The CDR3 bases are TGTGCCAGCAGCTTAGGAATGGCCCCAGATACGCAGTATTTT. It is translated as CASSLGMAPDTQYF. The chain carries TRBV11-3 and TRBJ2-3; D remains unclear. CDR1 SGHNT and CDR2 YENEEA come from the germline V gene. Between the trimmed V and J ends, which lost 1 base and 4 bases, there was a span of 9 bases. This CDR3 has 14 amino acids. The complete variable domain, with remaining parts taken from reference TRBV11-3 and TRBJ2-3, reads EAGVVQSPRYKIIEKKQPVAFWCNPISGHNTLYWYLQNLGQGPELLIRYENEEAVDDSQLPKDRFSAERLKGVDSTLKIQPAELGDSAVYLCASSLGMAPDTQYFGPGTRLTVL.

The V call is TRBV11-2, the J call TRBJ1-5; 11 positions agree with TRBD1. Germline V gene sequence: CDR1 SGHAT, CDR2 FQNNGV. The V and J ends lost 1 base and 5 bases, in that order; junction bases with no gene match: 1. This CDR3 contains 15 residues. CDR3 amino acids: CASSLGDRGDQPQHF. CDR3 in DNA: TGTGCCAGCAGCTTAGGGGACAGGGGGGATCAGCCCCAGCATTTT.

This clonotype was observed once. J is TRBJ1-2 and V is TRBV29-1, with 9 bases lining up with TRBD1. The CDR3 consists of 18 residues. Germline V CDR1 and CDR2: SQVTM, ANQGSEA. Losses at the gene ends were 1 base for V and 0 bases for J; bases not matched to a gene: 12. The CDR3 here is CSVEGDPGQGIPNYGYTF. In DNA, the CDR3 is TGCAGCGTTGAAGGTGACCCGGGACAGGGAATCCCTAACTATGGCTACACCTTC. Drawing the rest from reference TRBV29-1 and TRBJ1-2, the complete variable domain is SAVISQKPSRDICQRGTSLTIQCQVDSQVTMMFWYRQQPGQSLTLIATANQGSEATYESGFVIDKFPISRPNLTFSTLTVSNMSPEDSSIYLCSVEGDPGQGIPNYGYTFGSGTRLTVV.

This chain uses TRBV11-2 with TRBJ2-5, with a possible D match to TRBD2 (6 bases). V lost 1 base and J 9 bases, leaving 18 bases between the germline ends. CDR1 and CDR2 from the germline V gene are SGHAT and FQNNGV. This CDR3 has 15 amino acids. Here the CDR3 reads CASSLAAVTGEAQYF. The CDR3 coding sequence is TGTGCCAGCAGCTTAGCGGCTGTCACCGGGGAGGCCCAGTACTTC.

The CDR3 loop reads CASSSAGRMVTQYF. CDR3 sequence (DNA): TGTGCCAGCAGTTCAGCGGGACGTATGGTGACCCAGTACTTC. The rearrangement joins TRBV28 to TRBJ2-5, with 7 bases aligning to TRBD2. V dropped 4 bases and J dropped 7; count of bases not matched to a gene: 9. Looked up from germline, CDR1 is MDHEN and CDR2 is SYDVKM. CDR3 length: 14 amino acids.

This rearrangement joins TRBV5-1 to TRBJ1-2, with 8 bases identical to TRBD1. CDR3 length: 15 amino acids. V shed 0 bases, J shed 4 bases, and the junction held 5 bases outside the gene matches. Looked up from germline, CDR1 is SGHRS and CDR2 is YFSETQ. CDR3 sequence (DNA): TGCGCCAGCAGCTTGGCCGGGACAGGCCTCTATGGCTACACCTTC. This translates into CASSLAGTGLYGYTF.

The chain employs TRBV21-1 and TRBJ2-2; the tabulated D call, TRBD1, remains unverified against the DNA. TRBV21-1 is described as a pseudogene. The CDR3 sequence is 16 residues long. CDR3 sequence: CASSKPKPTEAGELFF. For the CDR3, the DNA is TGTGCCAGCAGCAAACCCAAGCCGACAGAGGCCGGGGAGCTGTTTTTT.

J is TRBJ2-3 and V is TRBV20-1; 14 bases are a match to TRBD2. Trimming removed 6 bases from V and 4 bases from J; junction bases left unmatched: 6. Per germline, CDR1 DFQATT and CDR2 SNEGSKA (reference sequence). The CDR3 runs to 15 residues. The CDR3 region has the DNA TGCAGTGCAGGGAGACTAGCGGGAGGGCCAGATACGCAGTATTTT. Translated, it gives CSAGRLAGGPDTQYF.

The chain recombines TRBV27 with TRBJ2-1; tentatively, D is TRBD1 or TRBD2 (6 bases each). V gave up 5 bases and J gave up 9 bases, with 17 bases separating them. The germline V gene has CDR1 MNHEY and CDR2 SMNVEV (reference sequence). The CDR3 is 14 residues long. The CDR3 DNA reads as TGTGCCAGCAGTCTATACAGGGTCGGGGGTGAGCAGTTCTTC. This codes for CASSLYRVGGEQFF.

The chain couples TRBV19 to TRBJ1-1, with D unclear. CDR3 length: 13 residues. With 8 bases removed from V and 0 bases from J, the gap between germline ends came to 10 bases. Germline values: CDR1 LNHDA, CDR2 SQIVND (reference sequence). This chain's CDR3 is CASAGRMNTEAFF. In DNA, the CDR3 is TGTGCCAGTGCCGGGCGAATGAACACTGAAGCTTTCTTT.

The rearrangement uses TRBV19 and TRBJ2-7; no definite D call. The germline V and J ends were trimmed by 0 bases and 3 bases, with 6 bases remaining between them. Germline V gene sequence: CDR1 LNHDA, CDR2 SQIVND (reference sequence). The CDR3 spans 13 residues. CDR3 amino acids: CASSIDPHYEQYF. In DNA form, the CDR3 reads TGTGCCAGTAGTATAGATCCCCACTACGAGCAGTACTTC.

This sequence joins TRBV2 and TRBJ1-1; a possible D gene is TRBD1 (5 bases). The CDR3 loop spans 16 amino acids. Germline CDR1 and CDR2: SNHLY and FYNNEI. With 5 bases removed from V and 1 base from J, the gap between germline ends came to 17 bases. The CDR3 coding sequence is TGTGCCAGCAGTCTTCAACAGGCCCTCAAGAACACTGAAGCTTTCTTT. Protein product: CASSLQQALKNTEAFF.

This chain connects TRBV6-1 to TRBJ1-2, with 7 bases fitting TRBD1. V lost 5 bases, J lost 4 bases, and 10 bases stayed unmatched. The CDR3 runs 15 residues. Germline V gives CDR1 MNHNS, CDR2 SASEGT. The CDR3: CASSRTGTPSYGYTF. DNA for the CDR3: TGTGCCAGCAGTAGGACAGGTACCCCCAGCTATGGCTACACCTTC.

The CDR3: CASSPPPPFLRPMNTEAFF. DNA for the CDR3: TGTGCCAGCTCACCACCGCCTCCCTTCCTACGCCCCATGAACACTGAAGCTTTCTTT. The chain joins TRBV18 to TRBJ1-1; no clear D gene. The germline V gene encodes CDR1 KGHSH and CDR2 LQKENI. The V end was cut by 0 bases, the J end by 0 bases, with 20 bases between. CDR3 length equals 19 residues.